The 23 T cell receptor beta chains listed next were all sequenced from one sample in a study of blood T cell repertoires in COVID-19. Sequencing used immunoSEQ multiplex PCR; TCRdb keeps in-frame clones, though not all of them. The data hold more than 250,000 clones, with 70% to 90% observed a single time. The specimen sequenced was PBMCs or T cells enriched from blood (not recorded which). The receptors derive from a woman aged 18-29 years who had recovered from COVID-19.

The chain couples TRBV29-1 to TRBJ2-2; 7 bases are a match to TRBD1. CDR1 SQVTM and CDR2 ANQGSEA come from the germline V gene. After removal of 4 bases from V and 0 bases from J, the junction contained 14 bases not matched to a gene. The CDR3 loop spans 18 amino acids. The CDR3 nucleotides read TGCAGCGTTGCCTCCCTCTGGACAGGCGTTTCGAACACCGGGGAGCTGTTTTTT. It translates to CSVASLWTGVSNTGELFF.

This clone has only one observation. This rearrangement joins TRBV9 to TRBJ1-4, with 8 bases fitting TRBD1. This CDR3 spans 14 amino acids. Trimming took 2 bases from V and 6 from J; bases not matched to a gene: 3. Germline loops: CDR1 SGDLS, CDR2 YYNGEE. CDR3 residues: CASSVGQADEKLFF. The CDR3 nucleotides are TGTGCCAGCAGCGTGGGACAGGCGGATGAAAAACTGTTTTTT.

This chain uses TRBV28 with TRBJ1-3; D is possibly TRBD1 (5 bases). The CDR3 length is 14 residues. CDR1 and CDR2 from the germline V gene are MDHEN and SYDVKM. With 4 bases removed from V and 2 bases from J, the gap between germline ends came to 9 bases. Here the CDR3 DNA reads TGTGCCAGCAGTTCCCAGGGTGCTGGAAACACCATATATTTT. Amino acids: CASSSQGAGNTIYF.

The V gene is TRBV5-1, the J gene TRBJ2-3; 12 positions match TRBD2. The CDR3 consists of 19 residues. Germline V gene data show CDR1 as SGHRS and CDR2 as YFSETQ. V was clipped by 4 bases and J by 1 base; unmatched bases: 13. The CDR3 here is CASSTQLSSGRARTDTQYF. For the CDR3, the DNA is TGCGCCAGCAGCACCCAACTATCTAGCGGGAGGGCTCGCACAGATACGCAGTATTTT. The whole variable domain, filled in from reference TRBV5-1 and TRBJ2-3, reads KAGVTQTPRYLIKTRGQQVTLSCSPISGHRSVSWYQQTPGQGLQFLFEYFSETQRNKGNFPGRFSGRQFSNSRSEMNVSTLELGDSALYLCASSTQLSSGRARTDTQYFGPGTRLTVL.

This clone has only a few counts. CDR3 sequence (DNA): TGCGCCAGCAGTGACGACCTACCCCCGGACAGCAGGGCTTTCTTT. Translated, it gives CASSDDLPPDSRAFF. The rearrangement links TRBV10-1 to TRBJ1-1, with D perhaps matching TRBD1 (6 bases). This CDR3 has 15 amino acids. V lost 3 bases and J lost 11, with 22 bases in between. Germline V gene lookup returns CDR1 WNHNN and CDR2 SYGVQD (reference sequence).

The table lists this clone with many counts. The chain joins TRBV27 to TRBJ2-5; D remains ambiguous. There are 14 residues in the CDR3. Looked up from germline, CDR1 is MNHEY and CDR2 is SMNVEV (reference sequence). Trimming stripped 2 bases from V and 1 base from J, with 8 bases between. The CDR3 spells CASSLAESQETQYF. The CDR3 DNA is TGTGCCAGCAGTTTAGCGGAGAGCCAAGAGACCCAGTACTTC.

The chain joins TRBV9 to TRBJ1-2, with 8 bases that match TRBD1. There are 14 residues in the CDR3. Germline V lookup: CDR1 SGDLS, CDR2 YYNGEE. The ends lost 0 bases at V and 5 bases at J; junction bases unmatched: 3. DNA of the CDR3: TGTGCCAGCAGCGTAGGACAGGGGACATATGGCTACACCTTC. Its translation is CASSVGQGTYGYTF.

The chain couples TRBV15 to TRBJ1-5, with 7 bases aligning to TRBD1. Trimming removed 9 bases from V and 6 bases from J; junction bases left unmatched: 8. Germline V gene sequence: CDR1 LNHNV, CDR2 YYDKDF (reference sequence). CDR3 length equals 13 residues. The CDR3 DNA reads as TGTGCCACGGGGACAGCCCGGGGTCAGCCCCAGCATTTT. Its protein product is CATGTARGQPQHF. Full variable domain (outside the CDR3, taken from reference TRBV15 and TRBJ1-5): DAMVIQNPRYQVTQFGKPVTLSCSQTLNHNVMYWYQQKSSQAPKLLFHYYDKDFNNEADTPDNFQSRRPNTSFCFLDIRSPGLGDTAMYLCATGTARGQPQHFGDGTRLSIL.

This sequence joins TRBV29-1 and TRBJ2-4; a weak D match, TRBD2 (6 bases). The CDR3 totals 14 residues. Per germline, CDR1 SQVTM and CDR2 ANQGSEA. V shed 1 base and J shed 6 bases, with 13 bases lying between them. The CDR3 DNA follows: TGCAGCGTTGAAGGAAGTGCGGAGGGAAACATTCAGTACTTC. Amino acid sequence: CSVEGSAEGNIQYF.

This chain joins TRBV30 and TRBJ1-1; 10 bases match TRBD1. Germline CDR1 and CDR2: GTSNPN and SVGIG (reference sequence). V was clipped by 3 bases and J by 8 bases; unmatched bases: 3. The CDR3 length is 12 residues. CDR3 sequence reads: CAWSDRGREAFF. In nucleotides, the CDR3 is TGTGCCTGGAGCGACAGGGGGCGCGAAGCTTTCTTT.

The V gene is TRBV5-1, the J gene TRBJ1-2; no reliable D call. Germline lookup yields CDR1 SGHRS and CDR2 YFSETQ. The V end lost 1 base, the J end lost 1 base, and 20 bases lay between the germline ends. CDR3 length: 18 residues. The CDR3 region has the DNA TGCGCCAGCAGCTTGAAACAAGACGTTCGGGGAAATAACTATGGCTACACCTTC. The encoded protein is CASSLKQDVRGNNYGYTF.

The rearrangement uses TRBV7-9 and TRBJ1-4, with 8 bases fitting TRBD1. V was clipped by 5 bases and J by 6 bases; unmatched bases: 5. From germline, CDR1 is SEHNR and CDR2 FQNEAQ (reference sequence). The CDR3 contains 14 residues. The DNA of the CDR3 is TGTGCCAGCAGCCAAGGACAGGGCGATGAAAAACTGTTTTTT. It yields the protein CASSQGQGDEKLFF.

This chain joins TRBV2 and TRBJ1-1; D gene unclear. V was pared by 1 base and J by 5 bases, with 8 bases between. CDR1 and CDR2 from the germline V gene are SNHLY and FYNNEI. The CDR3 sequence is 13 residues long. The CDR3 DNA is TGTGCCAGCAGTGAAGTAGGGAGGACTGAAGCTTTCTTT. Amino acids: CASSEVGRTEAFF.

This clone was observed a handful of times. V is TRBV7-9 and J is TRBJ2-2, with 11 bases fitting TRBD1. Germline CDR1 reads SEHNR; CDR2 reads FQNEAQ (reference sequence). Losses at the gene ends were 3 bases for V and 3 bases for J; bases not matched to a gene: 6. This CDR3 has 17 amino acids. CDR3 amino acids: CASSFGTGGADTGELFF. DNA for the CDR3: TGTGCCAGCAGCTTCGGGACAGGGGGAGCGGACACCGGGGAGCTGTTTTTT.

This clone was seen a few times. The rearrangement uses TRBV14 and TRBJ1-2, with a possible D match to TRBD1 (6 bases). CDR1 and CDR2 (germline): SGHDN, FVKESK. This CDR3 spans 15 amino acids. V was trimmed by 4 bases and J by 4 bases, leaving 16 bases between them. CDR3 protein: CASSPLGGRGYGYTF. For the CDR3, the DNA is TGTGCCAGCAGCCCCCTTGGGGGCAGGGGCTATGGCTACACCTTC.

V and J are TRBV24-1 and TRBJ2-7; 7 nucleotides line up with TRBD1. Looked up from germline, CDR1 is KGHDR and CDR2 is SFDVKD. The CDR3 contains 14 residues. The ends lost 4 bases at V and 2 bases at J; junction bases unmatched: 4. CDR3 residues: CATSDPDRAYEQYF. DNA for the CDR3: TGTGCCACCAGTGACCCTGACAGGGCCTACGAGCAGTACTTC.

The V call is TRBV3-1 (or the pseudogene TRBV3-2), the J call TRBJ2-2; D unresolved. Germline V gives CDR1 LGHDT, CDR2 YNNKEL (reference sequence). The germline V and J ends were trimmed by 2 bases and 5 bases, with 9 bases remaining between them. The CDR3 covers 14 residues. The CDR3 sequence is CASSQPQRTGELFF. The CDR3 DNA sequence: TGTGCCAGCAGCCAACCTCAGAGGACCGGGGAGCTGTTTTTT.

V gene TRBV5-1 combines with J gene TRBJ1-2, with D possibly being TRBD1 (6 bases). The CDR3 is made up of 13 amino acids. CDR1 SGHRS and CDR2 YFSETQ come from the germline V gene. Trimming removed 8 bases at V and 2 bases at J, with 13 bases between. The CDR3 sequence is CASTHGQNYGYTF. The CDR3 DNA reads as TGCGCCAGTACCCATGGACAGAACTATGGCTACACCTTC. The complete variable domain, with remaining parts taken from reference TRBV5-1 and TRBJ1-2, reads KAGVTQTPRYLIKTRGQQVTLSCSPISGHRSVSWYQQTPGQGLQFLFEYFSETQRNKGNFPGRFSGRQFSNSRSEMNVSTLELGDSALYLCASTHGQNYGYTFGSGTRLTVV.

J is TRBJ1-2 and V is TRBV9; TRBD1 aligns across 8 bases. The CDR3 covers 14 residues. V shed 3 bases and J 8 bases; nucleotides not matched to a gene: 9. Germline-derived CDR1 and CDR2 are SGDLS and YYNGEE. CDR3 nucleotides: TGTGCCAGCAGCGCTAACCAGGGGGCGGTAGGCTACACCTTC. The encoded protein is CASSANQGAVGYTF.

The chain recombines TRBV19 with TRBJ1-2; no reliable D call. The germline gives CDR1 LNHDA, CDR2 SQIVND (reference sequence). CDR3 length: 15 residues. V lost 3 bases to trimming and J lost 4 bases, with 15 bases between them. The CDR3 here is CASSIQEHRSYGYTF. CDR3 DNA sequence: TGTGCCAGTAGTATCCAGGAACATAGATCCTATGGCTACACCTTC. The variable domain in full, with the rest retrieved from reference TRBV19 and TRBJ1-2, is DGGITQSPKYLFRKEGQNVTLSCEQNLNHDAMYWYRQDPGQGLRLIYYSQIVNDFQKGDIAEGYSVSREKKESFPLTVTSAQKNPTAFYLCASSIQEHRSYGYTFGSGTRLTVV.

The rearrangement uses TRBV7-6 and TRBJ1-2; D is possibly TRBD1 (6 bases). CDR3 length: 14 residues. V dropped 5 bases and J dropped 0 bases, with 10 bases sitting between them. CDR1 is SGHVS and CDR2 is FNYEAQ in the germline V gene. In DNA form, the CDR3 reads TGTGCCAGCAGCCCTCAGGGGTCTAACTATGGCTACACCTTC. Amino acids: CASSPQGSNYGYTF.

J is TRBJ1-2 and V is TRBV28; 9 nucleotides agree with TRBD1. Trimming removed 2 bases from V and 1 base from J; junction bases left unmatched: 8. The CDR3 spans 17 residues. Germline V gene lookup returns CDR1 MDHEN and CDR2 SYDVKM. DNA for the CDR3: TGTGCCAGCAGTTTAGGAGGCACAGGGGGCTTTAACTATGGCTACACCTTC. As protein: CASSLGGTGGFNYGYTF.

This chain links TRBV4-1 with TRBJ2-5, with 10 bases that match TRBD2. CDR3 length equals 18 residues. Germline V gene data show CDR1 as MGHRA and CDR2 as YSYEKL. V was pared by 4 bases and J by 5 bases, with 16 bases of the junction left unmatched. CDR3 region: CASSPRGVLAGVLETQYF. The DNA for the CDR3 is TGCGCCAGCAGCCCTCGAGGGGTCCTAGCGGGAGTTCTGGAGACCCAGTACTTC.